The 30 T cell receptor beta chains below come from one sample, sequenced in a study of shared clonotypes between healthy human individuals. Assay: immunoSEQ multiplex PCR; the TCRdb copy retains only in-frame clones and omits some. The table has roughly 2,300,000 clones, 85% to 95% seen once; the top ten hold approximately 0.39%. Input material: naive CD4+ T cells from PBMCs. Subset described: CD45RA+ positively selected. The origin of the receptors is a man younger than 30 in good health. Some clones in this sample may be carry-over from other donors' samples.

The DNA of the CDR3 is TGTGCCAGCAGTCCACGACAGGGAGGCACTGAAGCTTTCTTT. Protein product: CASSPRQGGTEAFF. The chain recombines TRBV27 with TRBJ1-1; 7 bases agree with TRBD1. This CDR3 has 14 residues. Germline values: CDR1 MNHEY, CDR2 SMNVEV (reference sequence). V lost 5 bases, J lost 4 bases, and 7 bases stayed unmatched.

This rearrangement joins TRBV11-2 to TRBJ2-1; the match to TRBD2 covers 8 bases. CDR1 is SGHAT and CDR2 is FQNNGV in the germline V gene. The trim removed 1 base at V and 7 bases at J, leaving 3 bases unmatched. The CDR3 runs to 14 residues. CDR3 bases: TGTGCCAGCAGCTTAGCGGAGCGGGGGAATGAGCAGTTCTTC. This gives the protein CASSLAERGNEQFF.

The CDR3 DNA sequence: TGTGCCAGCAGCTTAGGAGGGTCCAAGAGAACCCAGTACTTC. Translation: CASSLGGSKRTQYF. The V call is TRBV11-3, the J call TRBJ2-5; D is perhaps TRBD2 (5 bases). V was shortened by 1 base and J by 8 bases, with 14 bases between the two germline ends. The CDR3 extends over 14 amino acids. Germline loops: CDR1 SGHNT, CDR2 YENEEA.

The genes are TRBV6-1 and TRBJ2-3; either TRBD1 or TRBD2 may supply D (5 bases each). The CDR3 is 16 amino acids. Germline loops: CDR1 MNHNS, CDR2 SASEGT. V lost 0 bases and J 0 bases, leaving 10 bases between the germline ends. This CDR3 reads CASSEAWGPSTDTQYF. Here the CDR3 DNA reads TGTGCCAGCAGTGAAGCCTGGGGACCTAGCACAGATACGCAGTATTTT.

The chain links TRBV27 to TRBJ2-1; TRBD2 matches 9 bases. V was pared by 7 bases and J by 1 base, with 20 bases of the junction left unmatched. The germline V gene encodes CDR1 MNHEY and CDR2 SMNVEV (reference sequence). The CDR3 spans 20 residues. CDR3 residues: CASIRGVKRGRAGSYNEQFF. The CDR3 bases are TGTGCCAGCATACGGGGTGTTAAGCGCGGGAGGGCCGGGTCCTACAATGAGCAGTTCTTC.

V is TRBV6-5 and J is TRBJ2-7; the D gene is possibly TRBD2 (7 bases). V was clipped by 7 bases and J by 7 bases, with 20 bases between them. This CDR3 has 14 residues. Germline CDR1 reads MNHEY; CDR2 reads SVGAGI. The CDR3: CASTRNGGRYEQYF. CDR3 nucleotide sequence: TGTGCCAGCACCCGTAACGGGGGGCGGTATGAGCAGTACTTC.

The V and J genes are TRBV18 and TRBJ2-1, with D possibly matching TRBD2 (6 bases). Germline loops: CDR1 KGHSH, CDR2 LQKENI. V lost 5 bases and J lost 2, with 16 bases in between. The CDR3 loop spans 16 amino acids. CDR3 residues: CASSSLSGLTYNEQFF. The DNA for the CDR3 is TGTGCCAGCTCATCTTTGTCGGGACTCACCTACAATGAGCAGTTCTTC.

With respect to this clone: The sample contains more than one DNA sequence encoding this CDR3. This chain uses TRBV5-4 with TRBJ2-3; D is uncertain. V lost 3 bases and J 1 base, leaving 6 bases between the germline ends. The CDR3 is 13 residues long. CDR1 is SGHNT and CDR2 is YYREEE in the germline V gene (reference sequence). The CDR3 region is CASSSAGTDTQYF. The DNA of the CDR3 is TGTGCCAGCAGCTCGGCTGGCACAGATACGCAGTATTTT.

The V gene is TRBV5-4, the J gene TRBJ2-1; TRBD2 matches 11 bases. The trim removed 0 bases at V and 2 bases at J, leaving 7 bases unmatched. CDR3 length equals 18 residues. Germline loops: CDR1 SGHNT, CDR2 YYREEE (reference sequence). This CDR3 reads CASSLGGASGRPYNEQFF. CDR3 bases: TGTGCCAGCAGCTTGGGGGGGGCTAGCGGGAGGCCCTACAATGAGCAGTTCTTC.

This clone was counted once. The chain uses TRBV9 and TRBJ2-1; 9 bases match TRBD2. The CDR3 sequence is 15 residues long. Unmatched junction bases numbered 6, after V lost 0 bases and J lost 8 bases. Germline CDR1 SGDLS, CDR2 YYNGEE. This CDR3 reads CASSVGGRAGDEQFF. In DNA form, the CDR3 reads TGTGCCAGCAGCGTAGGCGGGAGGGCCGGGGATGAGCAGTTCTTC.

The chain carries TRBV2 and TRBJ2-7, with 7 nucleotides matching TRBD2. Germline lookup yields CDR1 SNHLY and CDR2 FYNNEI. The CDR3 totals 14 residues. Unmatched junction bases numbered 5, after V lost 4 bases and J lost 2 bases. The CDR3 protein is CASSVLAVTYEQYF. The DNA for the CDR3 is TGTGCCAGCAGTGTCCTAGCGGTTACCTACGAGCAGTACTTC.

V is TRBV30 and J is TRBJ2-3; a possible D gene is TRBD1 (5 bases). V was cut by 7 bases and J by 3 bases, with 11 bases left in between. The germline gives CDR1 GTSNPN, CDR2 SVGIG (reference sequence). CDR3 length equals 12 residues. DNA of the CDR3: TGTGCCTCGGTGGGGCGGACAGATACGCAGTATTTT. This codes for CASVGRTDTQYF. Based on the CDR3 plus reference TRBV30 and TRBJ2-3, the full variable domain is SQTIHQWPATLVQPVGSPLSLECTVEGTSNPNLYWYRQAAGRGLQLLFYSVGIGQISSEVPQNLSASRPQDRQFILSSKKLLLSDSGFYLCASVGRTDTQYFGPGTRLTVL.

In this sample, this clone turned up a few times. The rearrangement links TRBV19 to TRBJ1-2; no clear D. V shed 2 bases and J shed 11 bases, with 12 bases lying between them. Looked up from germline, CDR1 is LNHDA and CDR2 is SQIVND (reference sequence). This CDR3 has 12 amino acids. CDR3 region: CASSISGPTYTF. CDR3 DNA: TGTGCCAGTAGTATATCCGGCCCTACGTACACCTTC.

The V and J genes are TRBV5-1 and TRBJ2-3; weak D call: TRBD2 (5 bases). The germline gives CDR1 SGHRS, CDR2 YFSETQ. This CDR3 comprises 13 residues. V was cut by 3 bases and J by 5 bases, with 10 bases left in between. CDR3 in DNA: TGCGCCAGCAGCTCTCAGAGGGTAGATACGCAGTATTTT. Its translation is CASSSQRVDTQYF.

This clone has only a few counts. Different DNA sequences within this sample yield the same CDR3. The chain has TRBV5-1 and TRBJ2-7; 7 bases align to TRBD2. Per germline, CDR1 SGHRS and CDR2 YFSETQ. The CDR3 is made up of 14 amino acids. The junction had 0 bases not matched to a gene; V was cut back by 0 bases and J by 0 bases. CDR3 residues: CASSLASGSYEQYF. CDR3 sequence (DNA): TGCGCCAGCAGCTTGGCTAGCGGCTCCTACGAGCAGTACTTC.

The genes are TRBV9 and TRBJ1-5; TRBD1 agrees at 7 bases. The germline gives CDR1 SGDLS, CDR2 YYNGEE. The ends lost 4 bases at V and 4 bases at J; junction bases unmatched: 2. The CDR3 is made up of 13 amino acids. The CDR3: CASSPGGNQPQHF. CDR3 bases: TGTGCCAGCAGCCCAGGGGGAAATCAGCCCCAGCATTTT.

The chain couples TRBV18 to TRBJ1-2; maybe TRBD1 (6 bases). Germline V gene data show CDR1 as KGHSH and CDR2 as LQKENI. The CDR3 runs 14 residues. Trimming took off 5 bases at V and 6 bases at J, with 16 bases between the two ends. CDR3 coding DNA: TGTGCCAGCTCATCAAATTTGGACAGCAATGGCTACACCTTC. This codes for CASSSNLDSNGYTF.

About this clone: The identical CDR3 is also encoded by other nucleotide sequences in the sample. The chain employs TRBV28 and TRBJ2-7; D gene uncertain. The germline V gene encodes CDR1 MDHEN and CDR2 SYDVKM. The ends were cut back, 2 bases at V and 3 bases at J, with 5 bases in the middle. This CDR3 is 12 amino acids long. CDR3 DNA sequence: TGTGCCAGCAGTTTAACAGTCTACGAGCAGTACTTC. The encoded protein is CASSLTVYEQYF.

The rearrangement joins TRBV29-1 to TRBJ2-2; no clear D. This CDR3 contains 14 residues. Trimming removed 4 bases from V and 0 bases from J, with 9 bases in between. Per the germline V gene, CDR1 is SQVTM and CDR2 is ANQGSEA. The CDR3 DNA reads as TGCAGCGTTGTGGGTGACACGAACACCGGGGAGCTGTTTTTT. Translation gives CSVVGDTNTGELFF.

This chain joins TRBV6-6 and TRBJ2-4, with TRBD2 identical over 13 bases. Germline V gene lookup returns CDR1 MNHNY and CDR2 SVGAGI (reference sequence). Germline trimming cut 4 bases from V and 4 bases from J; bases unmatched to any gene: 4. This CDR3 has 16 residues. In DNA, the CDR3 is TGTGCCAGCAGTTCGGGACTAGCGGGAAGAAAAAACATTCAGTACTTC. It is translated as CASSSGLAGRKNIQYF.

The DNA of the CDR3 is TGCGCCAGCAGCTTGGAGTCTAGTTTAGCGGGATATGGTAAAAACATTCAGTACTTC. It encodes CASSLESSLAGYGKNIQYF. This chain joins TRBV5-1 and TRBJ2-4; 8 nucleotides match TRBD2. The V segment lost 0 bases and the J segment 4 bases; nucleotides outside the gene matches: 15. Germline lookup yields CDR1 SGHRS and CDR2 YFSETQ. There are 19 residues in the CDR3.

This chain links TRBV19 with TRBJ2-7, with D perhaps TRBD1 (5 bases). In germline, CDR1 is LNHDA, CDR2 SQIVND (reference sequence). V shed 3 bases and J shed 3 bases, with 15 bases lying between them. The CDR3 is 15 amino acids. The CDR3 reads CASSIPQGGGYEQYF. CDR3 nucleotide sequence: TGTGCCAGTAGTATCCCTCAGGGCGGCGGCTACGAGCAGTACTTC.

The rearrangement uses TRBV6-5 and TRBJ2-1; TRBD2 matches 7 bases. Germline trimming cut 0 bases from V and 4 bases from J; bases unmatched to any gene: 6. The CDR3 totals 16 residues. Germline CDR1 is MNHEY and CDR2 is SVGAGI. CDR3 protein: CASSYSAGDLYNEQFF. DNA for the CDR3: TGTGCCAGCAGTTACTCGGCGGGGGATCTTTACAATGAGCAGTTCTTC.

This chain joins TRBV27 and TRBJ2-1, with no clear D. Trimming pared 5 bases from V and 8 bases from J, leaving 19 bases between. The CDR3 is 15 residues long. The germline V gene encodes CDR1 MNHEY and CDR2 SMNVEV (reference sequence). The CDR3 nucleotides read TGTGCCAGCAGTAGCACCCTAAGGGTCTGGGATGAGCAGTTCTTC. Translated: CASSSTLRVWDEQFF.

Turning to this clone: Other DNA sequences in this specimen translate into the identical CDR3. V is TRBV7-9 and J is TRBJ1-1; D is perhaps TRBD1 (6 bases). Germline V gives CDR1 SEHNR, CDR2 FQNEAQ (reference sequence). CDR3 length: 14 residues. V was shortened by 3 bases and J by 1 base, with 9 bases between the two germline ends. CDR3 in amino acids: CASSLGGPNTEAFF. DNA for the CDR3: TGTGCCAGCAGCTTGGGGGGGCCGAACACTGAAGCTTTCTTT.

The chain combines TRBV5-4 with TRBJ1-2; 7 bases are shared with TRBD1. Germline V lookup: CDR1 SGHNT, CDR2 YYREEE (reference sequence). Trimming cost V 4 bases and J 4 bases; bases outside gene matches: 10. The CDR3 has 15 amino acids. The CDR3 region has the DNA TGTGCCAGCAGCACCGGACAGGACTTTGGCTATGGCTACACCTTC. This gives the protein CASSTGQDFGYGYTF.

The rearrangement uses TRBV7-9 and TRBJ1-2; 9 positions agree with TRBD1. V lost 5 bases to trimming and J lost 1 base; unmatched junction nucleotides: 11. The CDR3 runs to 17 residues. Per the germline V gene, CDR1 is SEHNR and CDR2 is FQNEAQ (reference sequence). CDR3 loop: CASSRTGAPEGNYGYTF. CDR3 coding DNA: TGTGCCAGCAGCCGGACAGGGGCCCCAGAGGGTAACTATGGCTACACCTTC.

In the case of this clone: Different DNA sequences within this sample yield the same CDR3. The chain recombines TRBV28 with TRBJ1-5, with 8 bases identical to TRBD1. CDR3 length: 15 amino acids. The germline CDR1 and CDR2 sequences are MDHEN and SYDVKM. V lost 6 bases, J lost 2 bases, and 6 bases stayed unmatched. CDR3 DNA sequence: TGTGCCAGCAGACTTACAGGGGGAGGCAATCAGCCCCAGCATTTT. As protein: CASRLTGGGNQPQHF.

The CDR3 coding sequence is TGCGCCAGCAGCTCCACGGGGTACATTGACTACGAGCAGTACTTC. Amino acid sequence: CASSSTGYIDYEQYF. This rearrangement joins TRBV5-1 to TRBJ2-7, with D perhaps matching TRBD2 (5 bases). The CDR3 is made up of 15 amino acids. The germline gives CDR1 SGHRS, CDR2 YFSETQ. Trimming removed 3 bases from V and 3 bases from J, with 16 bases in between. Full variable domain (missing parts from reference TRBV5-1 and TRBJ2-7): KAGVTQTPRYLIKTRGQQVTLSCSPISGHRSVSWYQQTPGQGLQFLFEYFSETQRNKGNFPGRFSGRQFSNSRSEMNVSTLELGDSALYLCASSSTGYIDYEQYFGPGTRLTVT.

This clone was counted between two and nine times. At the DNA level, this CDR3 is encoded by other sequences in the same sample as well. The CDR3 DNA reads as TGTGCCAGCAGCTTAATTGAGCAGTTCTTC. This sequence encodes CASSLIEQFF. This sequence joins TRBV7-9 and TRBJ2-1, with D hard to call. Germline V gene sequence: CDR1 SEHNR, CDR2 FQNEAQ (reference sequence). Trimming removed 2 bases at V and 9 bases at J, with 2 bases between. CDR3 length equals 10 residues.